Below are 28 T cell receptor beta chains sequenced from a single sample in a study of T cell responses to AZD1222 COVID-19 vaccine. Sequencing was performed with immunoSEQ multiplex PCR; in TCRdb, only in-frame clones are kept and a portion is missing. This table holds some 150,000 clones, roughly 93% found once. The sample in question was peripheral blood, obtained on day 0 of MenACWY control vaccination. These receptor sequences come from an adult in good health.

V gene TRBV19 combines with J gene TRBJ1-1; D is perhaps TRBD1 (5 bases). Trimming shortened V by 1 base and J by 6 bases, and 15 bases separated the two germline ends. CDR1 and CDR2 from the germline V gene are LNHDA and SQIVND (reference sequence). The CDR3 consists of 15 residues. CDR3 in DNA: TGTGCCAGTAGTATAGGGGCCGGGGCCGAGGCTGAAGCTTTCTTT. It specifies CASSIGAGAEAEAFF. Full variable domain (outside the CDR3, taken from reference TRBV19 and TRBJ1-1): DGGITQSPKYLFRKEGQNVTLSCEQNLNHDAMYWYRQDPGQGLRLIYYSQIVNDFQKGDIAEGYSVSREKKESFPLTVTSAQKNPTAFYLCASSIGAGAEAEAFFGQGTRLTVV.

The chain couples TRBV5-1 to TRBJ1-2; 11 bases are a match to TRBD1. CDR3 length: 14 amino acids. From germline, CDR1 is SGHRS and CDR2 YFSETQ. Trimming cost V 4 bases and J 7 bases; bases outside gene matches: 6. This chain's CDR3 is CASSLGQGAGGYTF. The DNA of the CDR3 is TGCGCCAGCAGCCTAGGACAGGGGGCTGGTGGCTACACCTTC.

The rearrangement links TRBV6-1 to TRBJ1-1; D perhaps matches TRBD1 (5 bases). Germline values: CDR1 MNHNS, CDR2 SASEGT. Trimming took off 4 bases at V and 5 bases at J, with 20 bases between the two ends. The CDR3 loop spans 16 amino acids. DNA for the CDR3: TGTGCCAGCAGTGGAGATTTGAGGGCAGGGTGGACTGAAGCTTTCTTT. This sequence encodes CASSGDLRAGWTEAFF.

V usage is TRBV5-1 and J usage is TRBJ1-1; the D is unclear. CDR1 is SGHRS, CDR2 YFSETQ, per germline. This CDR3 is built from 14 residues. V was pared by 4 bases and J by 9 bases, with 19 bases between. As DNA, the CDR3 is TGCGCCAGCAGCCTCCGTACTTCCGATGGAAAAGCTTTCTTT. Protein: CASSLRTSDGKAFF.

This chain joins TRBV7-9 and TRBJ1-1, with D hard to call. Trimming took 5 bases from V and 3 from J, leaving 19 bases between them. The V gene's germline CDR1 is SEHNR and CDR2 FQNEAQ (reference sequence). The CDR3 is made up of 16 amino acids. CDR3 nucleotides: TGTGCCAGCAGCCTCCCCGGCAGGTTGGTGGACACTGAAGCTTTCTTT. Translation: CASSLPGRLVDTEAFF.

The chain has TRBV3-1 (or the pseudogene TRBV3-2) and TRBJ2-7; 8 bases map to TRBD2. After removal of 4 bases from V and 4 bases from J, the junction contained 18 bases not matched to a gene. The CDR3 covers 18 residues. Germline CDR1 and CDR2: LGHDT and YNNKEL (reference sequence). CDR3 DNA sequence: TGTGCCAGCAGCCCCCCGACAGACTGGGGGACTAGTGCTTACGAGCAGTACTTC. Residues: CASSPPTDWGTSAYEQYF.

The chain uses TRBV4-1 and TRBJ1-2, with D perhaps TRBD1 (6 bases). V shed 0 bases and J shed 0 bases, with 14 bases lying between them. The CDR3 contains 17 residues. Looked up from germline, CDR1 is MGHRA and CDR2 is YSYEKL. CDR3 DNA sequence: TGCGCCAGCAGCCAAGAAAGGGGGGTGTCCTCTAACTATGGCTACACCTTC. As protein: CASSQERGVSSNYGYTF.

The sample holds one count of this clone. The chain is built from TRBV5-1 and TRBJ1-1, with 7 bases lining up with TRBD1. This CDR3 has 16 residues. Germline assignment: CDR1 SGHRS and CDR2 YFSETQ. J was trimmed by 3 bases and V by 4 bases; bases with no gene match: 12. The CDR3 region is CASSKGQVGWDTEAFF. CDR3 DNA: TGCGCCAGCAGCAAAGGACAGGTCGGATGGGACACTGAAGCTTTCTTT.

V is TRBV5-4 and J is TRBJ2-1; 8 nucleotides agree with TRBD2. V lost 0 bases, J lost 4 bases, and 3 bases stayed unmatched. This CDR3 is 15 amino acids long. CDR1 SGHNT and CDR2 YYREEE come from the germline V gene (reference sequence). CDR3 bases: TGTGCCAGCAGCTTGGCGAGCGGGAGTTACAATGAGCAGTTCTTC. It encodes CASSLASGSYNEQFF.

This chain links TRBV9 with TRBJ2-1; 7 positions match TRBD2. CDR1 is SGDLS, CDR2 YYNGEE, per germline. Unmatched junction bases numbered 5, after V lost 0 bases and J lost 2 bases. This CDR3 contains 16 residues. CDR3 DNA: TGTGCCAGCAGCGTAGTAGCGGGTCCACCCTACAATGAGCAGTTCTTC. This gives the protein CASSVVAGPPYNEQFF.

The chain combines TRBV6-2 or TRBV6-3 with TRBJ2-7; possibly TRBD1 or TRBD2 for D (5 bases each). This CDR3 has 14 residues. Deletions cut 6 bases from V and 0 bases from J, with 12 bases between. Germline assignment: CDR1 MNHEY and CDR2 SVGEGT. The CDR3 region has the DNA TGTGCCAGCAGCCAGGGAGACAGCTCCTACGAGCAGTACTTC. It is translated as CASSQGDSSYEQYF.

In nucleotides, the CDR3 is TGTGCCAGCAGTGACGCCAGGGTGACTATCAATCAGCCCCAGCATTTT. It encodes CASSDARVTINQPQHF. The chain recombines TRBV6-1 with TRBJ1-5, with D possibly matching TRBD1 (5 bases). Trimming pared 3 bases from V and 3 bases from J, leaving 15 bases between. The V gene's germline CDR1 is MNHNS and CDR2 SASEGT. This CDR3 contains 16 residues.

Here the CDR3 DNA reads TGCAGCGTTAGCCGTACAGGGGGTTCGGCTGAAGCTTTCTTT. Translation gives CSVSRTGGSAEAFF. The chain carries TRBV29-1 and TRBJ1-1; 8 bases line up with TRBD1. The V and J ends lost 5 bases and 6 bases, in that order; junction bases with no gene match: 11. Germline assignment: CDR1 SQVTM and CDR2 ANQGSEA. This CDR3 spans 14 amino acids.

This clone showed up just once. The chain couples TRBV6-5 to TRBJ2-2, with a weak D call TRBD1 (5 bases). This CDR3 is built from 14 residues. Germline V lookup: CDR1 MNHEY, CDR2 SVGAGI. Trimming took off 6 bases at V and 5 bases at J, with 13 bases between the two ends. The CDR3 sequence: CASSQKPGTGELFF. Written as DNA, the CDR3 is TGTGCCAGCAGCCAGAAACCAGGGACCGGGGAGCTGTTTTTT.

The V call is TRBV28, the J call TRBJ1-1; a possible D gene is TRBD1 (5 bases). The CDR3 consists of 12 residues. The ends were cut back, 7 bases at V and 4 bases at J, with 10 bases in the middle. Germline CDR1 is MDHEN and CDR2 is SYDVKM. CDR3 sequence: CASNQDSTEAFF. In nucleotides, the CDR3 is TGTGCCAGCAATCAAGACAGCACTGAAGCTTTCTTT.

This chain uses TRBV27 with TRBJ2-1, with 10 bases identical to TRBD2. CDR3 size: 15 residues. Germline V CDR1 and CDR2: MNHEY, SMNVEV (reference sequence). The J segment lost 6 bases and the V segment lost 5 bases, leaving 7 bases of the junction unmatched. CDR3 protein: CASSLAGLAVNEQFF. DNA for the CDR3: TGTGCCAGCAGTCTCGCAGGACTAGCGGTCAATGAGCAGTTCTTC.

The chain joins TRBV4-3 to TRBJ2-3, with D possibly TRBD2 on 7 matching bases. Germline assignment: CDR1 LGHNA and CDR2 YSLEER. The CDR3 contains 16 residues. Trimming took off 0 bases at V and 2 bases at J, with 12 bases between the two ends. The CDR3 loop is CASSQDRAGATDTQYF. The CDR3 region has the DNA TGCGCCAGCAGCCAAGATCGGGCGGGGGCCACAGATACGCAGTATTTT.

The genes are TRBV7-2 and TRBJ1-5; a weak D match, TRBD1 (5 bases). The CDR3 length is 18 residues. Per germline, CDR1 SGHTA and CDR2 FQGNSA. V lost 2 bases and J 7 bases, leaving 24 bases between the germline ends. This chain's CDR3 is CASSLPRDGGTLSQPQHF. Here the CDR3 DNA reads TGTGCCAGCAGCTTACCAAGGGACGGGGGTACCCTTTCCCAGCCCCAGCATTTT.

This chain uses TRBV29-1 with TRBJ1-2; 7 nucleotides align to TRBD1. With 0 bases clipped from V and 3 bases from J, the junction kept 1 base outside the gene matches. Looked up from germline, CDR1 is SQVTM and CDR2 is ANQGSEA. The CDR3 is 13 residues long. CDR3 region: CSVEEQGYYGYTF. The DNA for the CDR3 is TGCAGCGTTGAAGAACAGGGGTACTATGGCTACACCTTC.

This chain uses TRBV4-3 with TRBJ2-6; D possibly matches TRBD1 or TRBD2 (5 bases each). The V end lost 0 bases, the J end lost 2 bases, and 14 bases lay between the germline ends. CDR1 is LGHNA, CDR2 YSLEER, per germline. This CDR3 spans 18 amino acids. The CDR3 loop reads CASSQDQGPGTGANVLTF. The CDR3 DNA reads TGCGCCAGCAGCCAAGATCAGGGACCAGGGACTGGGGCCAACGTCCTGACTTTC.

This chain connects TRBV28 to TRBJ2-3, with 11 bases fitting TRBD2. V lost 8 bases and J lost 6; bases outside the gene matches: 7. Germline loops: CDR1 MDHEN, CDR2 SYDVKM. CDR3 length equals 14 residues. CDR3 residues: CASGPLAGEDTQYF. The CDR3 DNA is TGTGCCAGCGGTCCACTAGCGGGAGAGGATACGCAGTATTTT.

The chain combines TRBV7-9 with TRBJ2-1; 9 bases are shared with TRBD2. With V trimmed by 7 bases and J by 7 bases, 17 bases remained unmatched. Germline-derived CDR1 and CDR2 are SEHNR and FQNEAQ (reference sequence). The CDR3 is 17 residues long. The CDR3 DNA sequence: TGTGCCAGCATCCATCCGGCCCCGGCGGGAGGGCCTAATGAGCAGTTCTTC. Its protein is CASIHPAPAGGPNEQFF.

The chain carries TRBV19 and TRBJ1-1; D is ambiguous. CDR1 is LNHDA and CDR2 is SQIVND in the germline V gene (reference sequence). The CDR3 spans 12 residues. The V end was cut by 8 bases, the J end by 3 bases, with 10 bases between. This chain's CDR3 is CASRESHTEAFF. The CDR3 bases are TGTGCCAGTCGTGAATCGCACACTGAAGCTTTCTTT.

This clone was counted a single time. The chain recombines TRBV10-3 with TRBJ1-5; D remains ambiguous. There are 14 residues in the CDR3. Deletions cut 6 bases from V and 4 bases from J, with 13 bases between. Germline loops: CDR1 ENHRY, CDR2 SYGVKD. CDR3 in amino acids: CAISRDGGNQPQHF. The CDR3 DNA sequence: TGTGCCATCAGCCGAGACGGTGGAAATCAGCCCCAGCATTTT.

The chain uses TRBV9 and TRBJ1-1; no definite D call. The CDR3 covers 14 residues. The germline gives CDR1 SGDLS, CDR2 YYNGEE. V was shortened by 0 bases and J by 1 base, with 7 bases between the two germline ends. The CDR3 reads CASSVVDRNTEAFF. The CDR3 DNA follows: TGTGCCAGCAGCGTAGTTGACCGGAACACTGAAGCTTTCTTT.

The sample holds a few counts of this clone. CDR3 sequence (DNA): TGCGCCAGCAGCCAAGTTTGGGGGCCCCAGCATTTT. Translation gives CASSQVWGPQHF. The chain combines TRBV4-1 with TRBJ1-5; no reliable D call. The V end was cut by 1 base, the J end by 9 bases, with 7 bases between. CDR3 size: 12 residues. Germline assignment: CDR1 MGHRA and CDR2 YSYEKL.

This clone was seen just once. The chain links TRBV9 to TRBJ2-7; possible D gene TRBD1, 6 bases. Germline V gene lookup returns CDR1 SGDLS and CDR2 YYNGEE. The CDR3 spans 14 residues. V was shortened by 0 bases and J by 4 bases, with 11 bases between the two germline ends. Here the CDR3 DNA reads TGTGCCAGCAGCGTAGGGGGCAGGGGTTACGAGCAGTACTTC. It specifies CASSVGGRGYEQYF.

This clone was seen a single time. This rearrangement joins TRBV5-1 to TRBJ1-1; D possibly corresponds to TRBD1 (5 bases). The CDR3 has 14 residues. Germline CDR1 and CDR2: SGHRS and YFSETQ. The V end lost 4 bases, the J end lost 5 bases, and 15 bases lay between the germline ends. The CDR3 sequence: CASSPPGGLTEAFF. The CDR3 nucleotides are TGCGCCAGCAGCCCGCCGGGGGGTCTGACTGAAGCTTTCTTT. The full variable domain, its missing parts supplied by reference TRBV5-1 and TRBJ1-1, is KAGVTQTPRYLIKTRGQQVTLSCSPISGHRSVSWYQQTPGQGLQFLFEYFSETQRNKGNFPGRFSGRQFSNSRSEMNVSTLELGDSALYLCASSPPGGLTEAFFGQGTRLTVV.